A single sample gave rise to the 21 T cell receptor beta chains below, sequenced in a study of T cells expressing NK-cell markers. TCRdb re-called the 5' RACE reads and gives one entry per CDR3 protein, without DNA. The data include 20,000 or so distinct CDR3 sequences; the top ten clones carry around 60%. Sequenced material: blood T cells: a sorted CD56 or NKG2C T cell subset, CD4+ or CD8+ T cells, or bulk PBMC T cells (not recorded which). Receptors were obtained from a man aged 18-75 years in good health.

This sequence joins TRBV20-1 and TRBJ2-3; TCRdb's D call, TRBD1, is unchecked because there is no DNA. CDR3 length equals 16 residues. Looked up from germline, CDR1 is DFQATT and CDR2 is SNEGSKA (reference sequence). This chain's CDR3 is CSASPYLTSSTDTQYF.

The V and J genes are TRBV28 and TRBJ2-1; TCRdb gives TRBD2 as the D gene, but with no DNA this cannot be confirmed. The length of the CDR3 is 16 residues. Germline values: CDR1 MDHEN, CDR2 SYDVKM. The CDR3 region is CASSLEASGVYNEQFF.

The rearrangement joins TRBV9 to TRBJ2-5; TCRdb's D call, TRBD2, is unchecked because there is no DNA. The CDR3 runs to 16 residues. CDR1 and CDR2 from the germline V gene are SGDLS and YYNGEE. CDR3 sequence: CASSVGVSGVQETQYF.

The CDR3 region is CASSPPWVPSGGDNEQFF. This chain joins TRBV18 and TRBJ2-1; TCRdb reports TRBD2, a call that lacks DNA to check it against. This CDR3 has 18 residues. Germline V gives CDR1 KGHSH, CDR2 LQKENI.

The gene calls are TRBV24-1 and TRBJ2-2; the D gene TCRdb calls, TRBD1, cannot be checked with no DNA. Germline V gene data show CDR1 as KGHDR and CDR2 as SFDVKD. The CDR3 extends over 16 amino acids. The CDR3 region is CATSPGQGRWTGELFF.

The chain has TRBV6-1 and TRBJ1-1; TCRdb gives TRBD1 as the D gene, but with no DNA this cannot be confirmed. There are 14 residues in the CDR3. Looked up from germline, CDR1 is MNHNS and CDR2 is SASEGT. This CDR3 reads CASSISGTGFEAFF.

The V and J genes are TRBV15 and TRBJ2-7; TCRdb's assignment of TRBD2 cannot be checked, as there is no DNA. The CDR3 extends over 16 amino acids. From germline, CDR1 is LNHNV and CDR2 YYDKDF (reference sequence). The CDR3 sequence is CATSREAGGVGYEQYF.

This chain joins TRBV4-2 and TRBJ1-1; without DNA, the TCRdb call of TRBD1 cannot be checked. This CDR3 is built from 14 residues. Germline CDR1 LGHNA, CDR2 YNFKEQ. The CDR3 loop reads CASSQAGVNTEAFF.

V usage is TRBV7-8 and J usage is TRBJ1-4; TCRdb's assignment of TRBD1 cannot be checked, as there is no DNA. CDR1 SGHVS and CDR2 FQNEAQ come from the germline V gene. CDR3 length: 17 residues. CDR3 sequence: CASSRDREDSTNEKLFF. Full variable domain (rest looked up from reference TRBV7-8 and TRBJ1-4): GAGVSQSPRYKVAKRGQDVALRCDPISGHVSLFWYQQALGQGPEFLTYFQNEAQLDKSGLPSDRFFAERPEGSVSTLKIQRTQQEDSAVYLCASSRDREDSTNEKLFFGSGTQLSVL.

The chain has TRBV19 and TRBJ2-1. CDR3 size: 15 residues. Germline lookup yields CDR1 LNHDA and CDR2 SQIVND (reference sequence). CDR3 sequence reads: CASTSGEISYNEQFF. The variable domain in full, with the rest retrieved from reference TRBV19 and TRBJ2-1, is DGGITQSPKYLFRKEGQNVTLSCEQNLNHDAMYWYRQDPGQGLRLIYYSQIVNDFQKGDIAEGYSVSREKKESFPLTVTSAQKNPTAFYLCASTSGEISYNEQFFGPGTRLTVL.

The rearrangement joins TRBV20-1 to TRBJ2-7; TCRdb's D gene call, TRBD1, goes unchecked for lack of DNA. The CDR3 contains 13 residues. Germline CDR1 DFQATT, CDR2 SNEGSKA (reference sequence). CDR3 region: CSAPLMGNYEQYF.

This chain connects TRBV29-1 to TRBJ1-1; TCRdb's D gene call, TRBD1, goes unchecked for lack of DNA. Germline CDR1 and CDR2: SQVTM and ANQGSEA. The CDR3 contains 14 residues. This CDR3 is CSAPSGSGNTEAFF.

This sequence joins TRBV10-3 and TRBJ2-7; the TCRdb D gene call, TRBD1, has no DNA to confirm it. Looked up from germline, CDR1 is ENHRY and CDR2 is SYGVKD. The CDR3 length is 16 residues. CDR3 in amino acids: CAIKEGAGGETYEQYF.

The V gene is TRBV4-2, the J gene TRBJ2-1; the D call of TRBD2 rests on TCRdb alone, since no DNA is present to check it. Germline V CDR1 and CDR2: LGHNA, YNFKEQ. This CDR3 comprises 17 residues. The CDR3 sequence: CASSQGQAGGMYNEQFF.

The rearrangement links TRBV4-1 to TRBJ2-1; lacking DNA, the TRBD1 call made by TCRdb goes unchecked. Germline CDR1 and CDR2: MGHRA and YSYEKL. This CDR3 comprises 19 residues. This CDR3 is CASSQGLQLTGGLRDEQFF.

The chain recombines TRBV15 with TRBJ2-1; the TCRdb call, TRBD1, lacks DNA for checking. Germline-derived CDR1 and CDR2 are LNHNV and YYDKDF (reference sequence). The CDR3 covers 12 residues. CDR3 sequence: CATSRDSQGQFF.

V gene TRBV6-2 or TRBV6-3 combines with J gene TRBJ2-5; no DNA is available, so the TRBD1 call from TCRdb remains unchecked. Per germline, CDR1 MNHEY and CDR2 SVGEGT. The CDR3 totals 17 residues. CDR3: CASSYVLGRDTEETQYF.

CDR3 in amino acids: CASRRGTGGNTEAFF. The V and J genes are TRBV7-2 and TRBJ1-1; TCRdb outputs TRBD1, but without DNA this stays unchecked. The CDR3 spans 15 residues. The germline CDR1 and CDR2 sequences are SGHTA and FQGNSA.

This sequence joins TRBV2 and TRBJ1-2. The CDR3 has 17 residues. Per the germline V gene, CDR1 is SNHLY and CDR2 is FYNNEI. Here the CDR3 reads CASSEGGLQLANYGYTF.

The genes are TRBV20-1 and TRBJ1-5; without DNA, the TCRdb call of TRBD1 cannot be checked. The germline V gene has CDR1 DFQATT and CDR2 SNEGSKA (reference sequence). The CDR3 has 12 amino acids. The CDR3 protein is CSAREAHQPQHF.

The CDR3 protein is CASSFGTANEKLFF. J is TRBJ1-4 and V is TRBV12-3 or TRBV12-4. The length of the CDR3 is 14 residues.